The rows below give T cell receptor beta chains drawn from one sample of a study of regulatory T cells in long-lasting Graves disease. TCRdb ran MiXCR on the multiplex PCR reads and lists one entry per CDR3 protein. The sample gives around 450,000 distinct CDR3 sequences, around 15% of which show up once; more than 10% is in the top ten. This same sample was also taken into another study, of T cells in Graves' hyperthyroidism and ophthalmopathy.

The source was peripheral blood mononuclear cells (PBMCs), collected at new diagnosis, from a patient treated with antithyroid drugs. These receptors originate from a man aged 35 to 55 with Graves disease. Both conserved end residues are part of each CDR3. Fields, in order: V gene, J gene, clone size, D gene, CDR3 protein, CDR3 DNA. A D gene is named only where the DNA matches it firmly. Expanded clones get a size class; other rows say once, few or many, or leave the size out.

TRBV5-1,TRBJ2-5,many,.,CASSLAGQGQETQYF,TGCGCCAGCAGTTTAGCGGGACAGGGACAAGAGACCCAGTACTTC
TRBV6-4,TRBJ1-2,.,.,CASSDHFDPSNYGYTF,TGTGCCAGCAGTGACCACTTCGACCCCTCTAACTATGGCTACACCTTC
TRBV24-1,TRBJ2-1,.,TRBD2,CATSDPTSGRYYNEQFF,TGTGCCACCAGTGACCCGACTAGCGGAAGATACTACAATGAGCAGTTCTTC
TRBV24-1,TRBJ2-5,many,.,CATSDGAGRGETQYF,TGTGCCACCAGTGATGGGGCAGGCCGGGGTGAGACCCAGTACTTC
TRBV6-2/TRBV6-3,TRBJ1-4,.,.,CASSQRGGREKLFF,TGTGCCAGCAGTCAAAGAGGGGGGCGTGAAAAACTGTTTTTT
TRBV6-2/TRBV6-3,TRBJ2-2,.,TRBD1,CASSERGQGAGELFF,TGTGCCAGCAGTGAACGGGGACAGGGGGCCGGGGAGCTGTTTTTT
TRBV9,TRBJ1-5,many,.,CASSATPYQPQHF,TGTGCCAGCAGCGCCACCCCCTATCAGCCCCAGCATTTT
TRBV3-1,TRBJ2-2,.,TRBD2,CASSPGLVGELFF,TGTGCCAGCAGCCCAGGACTAGTGGGGGAGCTGTTTTTT
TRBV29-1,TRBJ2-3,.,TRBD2,CSVSGLAGTKVGLTDTQYF,TGCAGCGTGTCCGGACTAGCGGGAACAAAAGTGGGTCTTACAGATACGCAGTATTTT
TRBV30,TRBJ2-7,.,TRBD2,CAWSGTSGGYEQYF,TGTGCCTGGAGCGGGACTAGCGGGGGCTACGAGCAGTACTTC
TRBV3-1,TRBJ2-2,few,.,CASSHGSYTGELFF,TGTGCCAGCAGCCACGGTAGCTACACCGGGGAGCTGTTTTTT
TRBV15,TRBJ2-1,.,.,CATSRGSGSDEQFF,TGTGCCACCAGCAGAGGGTCAGGGTCCGATGAGCAGTTCTTC
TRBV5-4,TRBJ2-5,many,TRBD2,CASTGTSDSQETQYF,TGTGCCAGCACCGGGACTAGCGACAGCCAAGAGACCCAGTACTTC
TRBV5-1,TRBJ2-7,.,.,CASSPNLSGSQEQYF,TGCGCCAGCAGCCCAAACCTTTCAGGAAGTCAGGAGCAGTACTTC
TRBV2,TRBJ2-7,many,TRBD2,CASSVGLASEQYF,TGTGCCAGCAGTGTGGGACTAGCGAGCGAGCAGTACTTC